This TCR beta chain stems from a study of T-cell memory formation after mild COVID-19. The 5'RACE method, run with constant-segment primers, produced TCR alpha and TCR beta cDNA libraries (carrying sample barcodes and UMIs). MiXCR was run by TCRdb on the 5' RACE reads, yielding one entry per CDR3 protein. The sample includes a few hundred thousand distinct CDR3 sequences, about 10% of them seen just once. J gave up 4 bases and V 8 bases, and 7 bases lay outside the gene matches. The CDR3 is 14 residues long. Germline assignment: CDR1 SGHTA and CDR2 FQGNSA. Sample: PBMCs or a T cell subset sorted from them (not recorded which). The V call is TRBV7-2, the J call TRBJ2-7, with 11 positions matching TRBD2. This receptor was obtained from a man between 18 and 29 years old who had mild COVID-19 (a few samples of this study predate the infection). Cell type and time point are not known. In DNA form, the CDR3 reads TGTGCCAGCGGGCTAGCGGGGGGTGGGTACGAGCAGTACTTC. This gives the protein CASGLAGGGYEQYF.